The entry that follows covers one TCR beta chain sequence. Antigen unknown. Breast cancer patients provided tissue from their axillary draining lymph nodes. Germline CDR1 and CDR2: DFQATT and SNEGSKA (reference sequence). The junction had 5 bases not matched to a gene; V was cut back by 6 bases and J by 5 bases. This CDR3 region has 12 residues. This sample is drawn from a study of breast tumors, draining lymph nodes, adjacent tissues. General study results and limits: Tumor TCR diversity was below lymph nodes but above nontumor tissue. The lymph node origin of tumor T cells was framed as consistent with a hypothesis, not demonstrated.

TCRdb ran MiXCR on the multiplex PCR reads and lists one entry per CDR3 protein. The sample consists of 85,000 to 130,000 distinct CDR3 sequences, about 29% of them appearing once. The sample was axillary lymph node tissue. The chain has TRBV20-1 and TRBJ2-5, with TRBD1 matching 8 bases. The source is a female donor with breast cancer. Some clones in this sample may be carry-over from other donors' samples. The CDR3, as DNA: TGCAGTGCCCCACGACAGGGGGAGACCCAGTACTTC. This codes for CSAPRQGETQYF.